This passage covers 26 T cell receptor beta chains from one sample sequenced in a study of CD4 T cells in relation to SARS-CoV-2 and coronaviruses. These receptors' targets are unknown. Only in-frame clones appear in the TCRdb table, and some are missing; sequencing was by immunoSEQ multiplex PCR. Here the sample spans 35,000 to 40,000 clones, 82% being singletons. Sequenced: naive CD4+ T cells from PBMCs, cultured in vitro. Noted subset: naive CD4+ T cells isolated by negative enrichment. The receptor set was obtained from an adult with COVID-19.

The J gene is TRBJ2-7, the V gene TRBV9; D possibly corresponds to TRBD1 (5 bases). Germline CDR1 reads SGDLS; CDR2 reads YYNGEE. CDR3 size: 16 residues. V shed 0 bases and J shed 3 bases, with 16 bases lying between them. CDR3 nucleotide sequence: TGTGCCAGCAGCGTAGCTGAGGTTAGCAGGGACTACGAGCAGTACTTC. Translation: CASSVAEVSRDYEQYF.

The rearrangement joins TRBV28 to TRBJ1-5, with TRBD1 as a possible D gene (5 bases). The germline gives CDR1 MDHEN, CDR2 SYDVKM. This CDR3 region has 14 residues. With 5 bases removed from V and 5 bases from J, the gap between germline ends came to 13 bases. The CDR3, as DNA: TGTGCCAGCAGTCCCGGGACGAGAGATCAGCCCCAGCATTTT. It codes for CASSPGTRDQPQHF.

This chain links TRBV5-1 with TRBJ1-4; TRBD1 is a possible D gene (6 bases). CDR1 SGHRS and CDR2 YFSETQ come from the germline V gene. This CDR3 is built from 18 residues. Trimming took off 0 bases at V and 3 bases at J, with 18 bases between the two ends. This CDR3 is CASSLGDTAGAANEKLFF. The CDR3 DNA sequence: TGCGCCAGCAGCTTGGGCGACACCGCGGGGGCGGCTAATGAAAAACTGTTTTTT.

The V gene is TRBV6-5, the J gene TRBJ1-1, with D possibly matching TRBD1 (6 bases). With 7 bases removed from V and 5 bases from J, the gap between germline ends came to 17 bases. Germline V gene data show CDR1 as MNHEY and CDR2 as SVGAGI. The CDR3 length is 14 residues. For the CDR3, the DNA is TGTGCCAGCACACCAATCCGGGACACTACTGAAGCTTTCTTT. It specifies CASTPIRDTTEAFF.

The chain is built from TRBV27 and TRBJ2-2, with a tentative D call TRBD1 (6 bases). Germline V gene data show CDR1 as MNHEY and CDR2 as SMNVEV (reference sequence). V was clipped by 6 bases and J by 6 bases, with 17 bases between them. This CDR3 comprises 15 residues. Written as DNA, the CDR3 is TGTGCCAGCAGAGATAAAACAGGGTGGCCCGGGGAGCTGTTTTTT. Amino acid sequence: CASRDKTGWPGELFF.

The chain joins TRBV3-1 (or the pseudogene TRBV3-2) to TRBJ2-3, with 7 bases identical to TRBD2. Trimming took 3 bases from V and 5 from J; bases not matched to a gene: 5. Germline V CDR1 and CDR2: LGHDT, YNNKEL (reference sequence). The CDR3 has 14 amino acids. The CDR3 sequence is CASSQGGVIDTQYF. CDR3 nucleotide sequence: TGTGCCAGCAGCCAGGGAGGGGTAATAGATACGCAGTATTTT.

This clone was seen a single time. This chain uses TRBV19 with TRBJ2-3; D is possibly TRBD1 (6 bases). Germline CDR1 is LNHDA and CDR2 is SQIVND (reference sequence). Trimming removed 6 bases at V and 3 bases at J, with 16 bases between. The CDR3 totals 15 residues. CDR3 sequence (DNA): TGTGCCAGTAGGGGGACATCGGAGGTGACAGATACGCAGTATTTT. Its protein product is CASRGTSEVTDTQYF.

This clone was counted once. The CDR3 sequence: CASSYLRGTRLGTYEQYF. In nucleotides, the CDR3 is TGTGCCAGCAGTTATTTACGCGGGACCCGACTAGGAACCTACGAGCAGTACTTC. The V gene is TRBV6-2 or TRBV6-3, the J gene TRBJ2-7; TRBD2 is a possible D gene (6 bases). There are 18 residues in the CDR3. Looked up from germline, CDR1 is MNHEY and CDR2 is SVGEGT. V dropped 3 bases and J dropped 2 bases, with 23 bases sitting between them.

The chain carries TRBV7-3 and TRBJ2-2, with D possibly TRBD1 on 5 matching bases. Germline loops: CDR1 SGHTA, CDR2 FQGTGA. Trimming removed 4 bases at V and 1 base at J, with 7 bases between. The CDR3 extends over 14 amino acids. This CDR3 is CASSSQGNTGELFF. The CDR3 coding sequence is TGTGCCAGCAGCTCGCAGGGGAACACCGGGGAGCTGTTTTTT.

The rearrangement joins TRBV27 to TRBJ1-1; weak D call: TRBD1 (5 bases). V was cut by 3 bases and J by 2 bases, with 13 bases left in between. The CDR3 runs 15 residues. Germline CDR1 is MNHEY and CDR2 is SMNVEV (reference sequence). DNA for the CDR3: TGTGCCAGCAGTTTCCTGGTAGGGGTCAACACTGAAGCTTTCTTT. It is translated as CASSFLVGVNTEAFF.

V and J are TRBV7-9 and TRBJ2-1, with TRBD2 matching 8 bases. V gave up 1 base and J gave up 4 bases; unmatched junction bases: 9. CDR1 and CDR2 (germline): SEHNR, FQNEAQ (reference sequence). This CDR3 is 17 amino acids long. The CDR3 region has the DNA TGTGCCAGCAGCTTAGAATCGTGGCTAGCGGGTTACAATGAGCAGTTCTTC. It codes for CASSLESWLAGYNEQFF.

The chain employs TRBV20-1 and TRBJ1-2; D not certain. This CDR3 has 13 amino acids. V lost 3 bases and J lost 4, with 12 bases in between. Looked up from germline, CDR1 is DFQATT and CDR2 is SNEGSKA (reference sequence). The CDR3 DNA reads TGCAGTGCTAGTAATTTCAGGAGCTATGGCTACACCTTC. This encodes CSASNFRSYGYTF.

The rearrangement joins TRBV30 to TRBJ2-1; D is unresolved. Germline V gene sequence: CDR1 GTSNPN, CDR2 SVGIG (reference sequence). V was shortened by 2 bases and J by 7 bases, with 12 bases between the two germline ends. This CDR3 contains 13 residues. In DNA, the CDR3 is TGTGCCTGGAGTTCGGAACGGGTGAATGAGCAGTTCTTC. Its protein product is CAWSSERVNEQFF.

The rearrangement joins TRBV7-3 to TRBJ2-3, with D unclear. Between the trimmed V and J ends, which lost 5 bases and 3 bases, there was a span of 6 bases. This CDR3 comprises 12 residues. Germline V gene data show CDR1 as SGHTA and CDR2 as FQGTGA. CDR3 in amino acids: CASSLRTDTQYF. Here the CDR3 DNA reads TGTGCCAGCAGCCTCCGTACAGATACGCAGTATTTT.

The sample holds a few counts of this clone. CDR3 residues: CASNHLEGQGNTGELFF. CDR3 DNA sequence: TGCGCCAGCAATCATCTTGAAGGACAGGGGAACACCGGGGAGCTGTTTTTT. This chain connects TRBV10-2 to TRBJ2-2; 8 bases agree with TRBD1. This CDR3 spans 17 amino acids. From germline, CDR1 is WSHSY and CDR2 SAAADI. Trimming took 7 bases from V and 1 from J; bases not matched to a gene: 11.

The CDR3 sequence: CASGANVLTF. CDR3 bases: TGTGCCTCTGGGGCCAACGTCCTGACTTTC. The rearrangement joins TRBV19 to TRBJ2-6; no firm D call. The CDR3 consists of 10 residues. V was pared by 11 bases and J by 1 base, with 0 bases between. Per the germline V gene, CDR1 is LNHDA and CDR2 is SQIVND (reference sequence). The full variable domain, with the rest looked up from reference TRBV19 and TRBJ2-6, is DGGITQSPKYLFRKEGQNVTLSCEQNLNHDAMYWYRQDPGQGLRLIYYSQIVNDFQKGDIAEGYSVSREKKESFPLTVTSAQKNPTAFYLCASGANVLTFGAGSRLTVL.

This chain uses TRBV6-6 with TRBJ2-5; a possible D gene is TRBD2 (6 bases). V gave up 2 bases and J gave up 5 bases, with 9 bases separating them. Germline CDR1 and CDR2: MNHNY and SVGAGI (reference sequence). The CDR3 sequence is 13 residues long. The CDR3 DNA reads as TGTGCCAGCAGTTACGGAGGGGAGGAGACCCAGTACTTC. As protein: CASSYGGEETQYF.

The gene calls are TRBV19 and TRBJ1-2; TRBD1 matches at 7 bases. Trimming took 7 bases from V and 8 from J; bases not matched to a gene: 7. The CDR3 has 12 residues. In germline, CDR1 is LNHDA, CDR2 SQIVND (reference sequence). In DNA form, the CDR3 reads TGTGCCAGTACCTATCTAGGGGGCGGCTACACCTTC. Translation gives CASTYLGGGYTF.

This clone was found once. The chain combines TRBV2 with TRBJ1-4; a possible D gene is TRBD1 (6 bases). Germline-derived CDR1 and CDR2 are SNHLY and FYNNEI. The V end lost 8 bases, the J end lost 10 bases, and 20 bases lay between the germline ends. This CDR3 is 14 amino acids long. The CDR3 bases are TGTGCCAGCCGGGACACGGAGGTCGCGGTAAAACTGTTTTTT. It translates to CASRDTEVAVKLFF.

In this sample, this clone turned up a few times. CDR3 DNA: TGTGCCAGCAGCTTCCAGGGAGAAGGTTCACCCCTCCACTTT. Encoded protein: CASSFQGEGSPLHF. The V and J genes are TRBV11-2 and TRBJ1-6, with a possible D match to TRBD1 (5 bases). Trimming pared 3 bases from V and 9 bases from J, leaving 12 bases between. Germline CDR1 and CDR2: SGHAT and FQNNGV. The CDR3 is made up of 14 amino acids.

The V gene is TRBV13, the J gene TRBJ2-1, with 11 nucleotides matching TRBD2. Germline assignment: CDR1 PRHDT and CDR2 FYEKMQ (reference sequence). There are 14 residues in the CDR3. V shed 10 bases, J shed 8 bases, and the junction held 10 bases outside the gene matches. CDR3: CATIKLAGVYEQFF. The CDR3, as DNA: TGTGCCACCATTAAACTAGCGGGAGTATATGAGCAGTTCTTC.

In this sample, this clone turned up a few times. J is TRBJ1-6 and V is TRBV19, with D perhaps TRBD1 (6 bases). V lost 6 bases and J lost 7, with 13 bases in between. The CDR3 runs 14 residues. CDR1 and CDR2 from the germline V gene are LNHDA and SQIVND (reference sequence). DNA of the CDR3: TGTGCCAGTAGCCCTAGGCAGGGGAATTCACCCCTCCACTTT. Encoded protein: CASSPRQGNSPLHF.

CDR3 DNA: TGTGCCAGCAGACTTGACAGGGGCTCTGGAAACACCATATATTTT. Amino acid sequence: CASRLDRGSGNTIYF. The chain links TRBV5-4 to TRBJ1-3, with 8 bases identical to TRBD1. The CDR3 length is 15 residues. Germline values: CDR1 SGHNT, CDR2 YYREEE (reference sequence). Trimming cost V 5 bases and J 0 bases; bases outside gene matches: 4.

V usage is TRBV28 and J usage is TRBJ2-7; D is uncertain. The V gene's germline CDR1 is MDHEN and CDR2 SYDVKM. V lost 6 bases to trimming and J lost 9 bases, with 15 bases between them. This CDR3 region has 12 residues. The CDR3 loop reads CASSLPGGGQYF. The CDR3 DNA reads as TGTGCCAGCAGCCTCCCCGGCGGTGGGCAGTACTTC.

The rearrangement uses TRBV10-3 and TRBJ2-1; D is possibly TRBD1 (5 bases). This CDR3 is built from 14 residues. V dropped 0 bases and J dropped 5 bases, with 8 bases sitting between them. Germline loops: CDR1 ENHRY, CDR2 SYGVKD. The CDR3 nucleotides are TGTGCCATCAGTGAGTCGAGGACAAACAATGAGCAGTTCTTC. Protein: CAISESRTNNEQFF.

This chain connects TRBV28 to TRBJ2-7; TRBD1 matches 9 bases. This CDR3 spans 19 amino acids. J was trimmed by 2 bases and V by 5 bases; bases with no gene match: 19. Germline V gene lookup returns CDR1 MDHEN and CDR2 SYDVKM. As DNA, the CDR3 is TGTGCCAGCAGTCCGACAGGGGGGATGTTTAGGACTAGACCCTACGAGCAGTACTTC. It encodes CASSPTGGMFRTRPYEQYF.